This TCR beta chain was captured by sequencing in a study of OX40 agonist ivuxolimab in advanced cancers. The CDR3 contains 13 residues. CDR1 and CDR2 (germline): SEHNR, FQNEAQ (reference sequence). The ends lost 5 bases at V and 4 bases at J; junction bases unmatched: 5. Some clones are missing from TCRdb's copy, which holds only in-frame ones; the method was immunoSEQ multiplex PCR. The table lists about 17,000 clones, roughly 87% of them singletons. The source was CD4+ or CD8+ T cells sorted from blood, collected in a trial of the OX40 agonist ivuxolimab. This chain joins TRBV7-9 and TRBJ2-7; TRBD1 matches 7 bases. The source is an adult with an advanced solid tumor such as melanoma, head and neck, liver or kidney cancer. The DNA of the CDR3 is TGTGCCAGCAGCCCGACAGGGATTTACGAGCAGTACTTC. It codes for CASSPTGIYEQYF.